A selection of T cell receptor beta chains follows, all from one sample in a study of T cell repertoires in cytomegalovirus infection. TCRdb redid the calling of the reads with MiXCR, one entry per CDR3 protein. This repertoire shows 550,000 to 700,000 distinct CDR3 sequences, about 39% found once; its top ten account for around 48%. Their antigens remain unidentified. The source material was cultured PBMCs, sampled from culture after CMV antigen stimulation. The receptors stem from a human donor in good health (CMV status not recorded). Some clones in this sample may be carry-over from other donors' samples. Both conserved end residues are part of each CDR3. A D gene is named only where the DNA matches it firmly. Rows give clone size only sometimes, using once, few, many, or a class for an expanded clone.

D: NA; V: TRBV27; J: TRBJ2-3; size: NA; DNA: TGTGCCAGCAGTCGCCGCCAGGGTTACCTGCCGAATACGCAGTATTTT; CDR3: CASSRRQGYLPNTQYF
D: TRBD1; V: TRBV7-6; J: TRBJ2-3; size: NA; DNA: TGTGCCAGCAGCTCGTGGGGGACAGGGTACACAGATACGCAGTATTTT; CDR3: CASSSWGTGYTDTQYF
D: NA; V: TRBV7-8; J: TRBJ2-1; size: NA; DNA: TGTGCCAGCAGCCCCGGACAGACCTTCTACAATGAGCAGTTCTTC; CDR3: CASSPGQTFYNEQFF
D: TRBD1; V: TRBV19; J: TRBJ1-1; size: NA; DNA: TGTGCCAGTAGTATGCCCGGATTAGGCAGGGGGCGAACTGAAGCTTTCTTT; CDR3: CASSMPGLGRGRTEAFF
D: NA; V: TRBV12-5; J: TRBJ2-3; size: NA; DNA: TGTGCTACCGCCCGATCCACAGATACGCAGTATTTT; CDR3: CATARSTDTQYF
D: NA; V: TRBV27; J: TRBJ1-6; size: NA; DNA: TGTGCCAGCAAAAGGGAGAACACCTATAATTCACCCCTCCACTTT; CDR3: CASKRENTYNSPLHF
D: TRBD2; V: TRBV12-3/TRBV12-4; J: TRBJ2-1; size: few; DNA: TGTGCCAGCAGTTTTCGGCGGGAGAACAATGAGCAGTTCTTC; CDR3: CASSFRRENNEQFF
D: NA; V: TRBV7-6; J: TRBJ2-5; size: few; DNA: TGTGCCAGCAGCTTAATGACGGCCGAAGAGACCCAGTACTTC; CDR3: CASSLMTAEETQYF
D: NA; V: TRBV2; J: TRBJ2-3; size: NA; DNA: TGTGCCAGTGGAACCCGTCACGTCACAGATACGCAGTATTTT; CDR3: CASGTRHVTDTQYF
D: NA; V: TRBV5-4; J: TRBJ1-3; size: NA; DNA: TGTGCCAGCAGCCCGACTCCGAGCTCTGGAAACACCATATATTTT; CDR3: CASSPTPSSGNTIYF
D: NA; V: TRBV5-1; J: TRBJ2-5; size: NA; DNA: TGCGCCAGCAGCTCCGGGACTCCTGAGAAGACCCAGTACTTC; CDR3: CASSSGTPEKTQYF
D: NA; V: TRBV7-9; J: TRBJ2-5; size: few; DNA: TGTGCCAGCAGCCCCCCTGGATTCAAAGAGACCCAGTACTTC; CDR3: CASSPPGFKETQYF
D: NA; V: TRBV19; J: TRBJ2-2; size: NA; DNA: TGTGCCAGTAGTATTACGCAACTGACAGTACTAGTTGCCCGGAACACCGGGGAGCTGTTTTTT; CDR3: CASSITQLTVLVARNTGELFF
D: TRBD2; V: TRBV29-1; J: TRBJ2-3; size: once; DNA: TGCAGCGTTAAAGGGCCATTCGGGGGGAGCACAGATACGCAGTATTTT; CDR3: CSVKGPFGGSTDTQYF
D: NA; V: TRBV7-2; J: TRBJ1-5; size: many; DNA: TGTGCCAGCAGCCAGGAGAGGGTCGATCAGCCCCAGCATTTT; CDR3: CASSQERVDQPQHF
D: TRBD2; V: TRBV5-1; J: TRBJ2-1; size: once; DNA: TGCGCCAGCTACCGGACTAGCGGGAGGGATGAGCAGTTCTTC; CDR3: CASYRTSGRDEQFF
D: NA; V: TRBV12-3/TRBV12-4; J: TRBJ1-6; size: NA; DNA: TGTGCCAGCAGTCTGGAGCGGAATTCACCCCTCCACTTT; CDR3: CASSLERNSPLHF
D: TRBD1; V: TRBV4-1; J: TRBJ1-4; size: NA; DNA: TGCGCCAGCAGCCAAGACGGCGGGACAGGGGTCCTTGCTAATGAAAAACTGTTTTTT; CDR3: CASSQDGGTGVLANEKLFF
D: NA; V: TRBV7-2; J: TRBJ1-5; size: many; DNA: TGTGCCAGCAGCTCTTATTTAGCCCTTAATCAGCCCCAGCATTTT; CDR3: CASSSYLALNQPQHF
D: NA; V: TRBV3-1; J: TRBJ1-1; size: NA; DNA: TGTGCCAGCAGCCAGGCAGGTTACACTGAAGCTTTCTTT; CDR3: CASSQAGYTEAFF
D: NA; V: TRBV7-2; J: TRBJ1-1; size: few; DNA: TGTGCCAGCGCGACGCGGAGGAACACTGAAGCTTTCTTT; CDR3: CASATRRNTEAFF
D: TRBD1; V: TRBV7-9; J: TRBJ2-7; size: few; DNA: TGTGCCAGCAGCTTAGGGCGGGGACAGGGACCCTACGAGCAGTACTTC; CDR3: CASSLGRGQGPYEQYF
D: TRBD2; V: TRBV2; J: TRBJ2-7; size: NA; DNA: TGTGCCAGCAGACCTAAGGTTTGGACTAGCGGGAGTATAGTCCACGAGCAGTACTTC; CDR3: CASRPKVWTSGSIVHEQYF
D: TRBD1; V: TRBV12-3/TRBV12-4; J: TRBJ2-7; size: NA; DNA: TGTGCCAGCAATCCACAGGGGAGCACCTACGAGCAGTACTTC; CDR3: CASNPQGSTYEQYF
D: NA; V: TRBV4-2; J: TRBJ2-3; size: NA; DNA: TGTGCCAGCAGTATAGCCCTCCGACACACAGATACGCAGTATTTT; CDR3: CASSIALRHTDTQYF
D: NA; V: TRBV6-1; J: TRBJ2-3; size: once; DNA: TGTGCCAGCAGTGAAGCGCCCTCCCCCGCAGATACGCAGTATTTT; CDR3: CASSEAPSPADTQYF
D: NA; V: TRBV7-4; J: TRBJ1-4; size: few; DNA: TGTGCCAGCAGCTTAGCGCTAACCCCCAATTATGAAAAACTGTTTTTT; CDR3: CASSLALTPNYEKLFF
D: TRBD2; V: TRBV29-1; J: TRBJ2-1; size: few; DNA: TGCAGCGTTGCTAGGTCTAGCGGCGTCGATGAGCAGTTCTTC; CDR3: CSVARSSGVDEQFF
D: NA; V: TRBV4-1; J: TRBJ2-1; size: NA; DNA: TGCGCCAGCAGCCAAGAGGGAGGGGGCTCCTACAATGAGCAGTTCTTC; CDR3: CASSQEGGGSYNEQFF
D: TRBD1; V: TRBV19; J: TRBJ1-4; size: NA; DNA: TGTGCCAGCAAGAGGGACAGATCAACTAATGAAAAACTGTTTTTT; CDR3: CASKRDRSTNEKLFF
D: NA; V: TRBV6-1; J: TRBJ1-4; size: NA; DNA: TGTGCCAGCATTAGGGGCCCGGGAGCAACTAATGAAAAACTGTTTTTT; CDR3: CASIRGPGATNEKLFF
D: NA; V: TRBV28; J: TRBJ2-1; size: few; DNA: TGTGCCAGCAGTTTCCCAGAGGGGGGCAGGGGATGGGGGAGCTCCTACAATGAGCAGTTCTTC; CDR3: CASSFPEGGRGWGSSYNEQFF
D: TRBD2; V: TRBV7-2; J: TRBJ2-1; size: many; DNA: TGTGCCAGCAGCTTAATGCGGGGGAACTACAATGAGCAGTTCTTC; CDR3: CASSLMRGNYNEQFF
D: TRBD1; V: TRBV6-1; J: TRBJ1-1; size: NA; DNA: TGTGCCAGCAGCCCAGGACAGGGTGGAGCTTTCTTT; CDR3: CASSPGQGGAFF
D: NA; V: TRBV6-2/TRBV6-3; J: TRBJ2-1; size: NA; DNA: TGTGCCAGCAACCGCGCCCGGTGGGATGAGCAGTTCTTC; CDR3: CASNRARWDEQFF
D: NA; V: TRBV14; J: TRBJ2-2; size: NA; DNA: TGTGCCAGCAGCCAATCCGACTACCAGTACACCGGGGAGCTGTTTTTT; CDR3: CASSQSDYQYTGELFF
D: NA; V: TRBV7-6; J: TRBJ2-7; size: NA; DNA: TGTGCCAGCAGCACCCGAGGGGGGGCCTACGAGCAGTACTTC; CDR3: CASSTRGGAYEQYF
D: NA; V: TRBV6-8; J: TRBJ1-6; size: NA; DNA: TGTGCCAGTCGAAATAATTCACCCCTCCACTTT; CDR3: CASRNNSPLHF
D: TRBD2; V: TRBV4-1; J: TRBJ2-1; size: NA; DNA: TGCGCCAGCAGCCAAGATCGGGGGGGCAAGTACAATGAGCAGTTCTTC; CDR3: CASSQDRGGKYNEQFF
D: NA; V: TRBV2; J: TRBJ2-3; size: NA; DNA: TGTGCCACACAGGGATTCGGAGATACGCAGTATTTT; CDR3: CATQGFGDTQYF
D: TRBD2; V: TRBV7-9; J: TRBJ2-1; size: NA; DNA: TGTGCCAGCAGCTTAGTAGCGGGAGGTTCTGAGCAGTTCTTC; CDR3: CASSLVAGGSEQFF
D: NA; V: TRBV7-2; J: TRBJ1-5; size: few; DNA: TGTGCCAGCAGCGTACGGGGACCCGGCGGGCAGCCCCAGCATTTT; CDR3: CASSVRGPGGQPQHF
D: NA; V: TRBV7-8; J: TRBJ2-7; size: few; DNA: TGTGCCAGCAGCGGTGAGGGGGGACGATCTTACGAGCAGTACTTC; CDR3: CASSGEGGRSYEQYF
D: TRBD2; V: TRBV20-1; J: TRBJ2-6; size: few; DNA: TGCAGTGCTAGAGGATTCGGGGGGGCCTCTGGGGCCAACGTCCTGACTTTC; CDR3: CSARGFGGASGANVLTF
D: TRBD2; V: TRBV7-9; J: TRBJ2-3; size: NA; DNA: TGTGCCAGCAGCTTACCACGCGGGGGGGGCGCAGATACGCAGTATTTT; CDR3: CASSLPRGGGADTQYF
D: TRBD1; V: TRBV7-4; J: TRBJ2-6; size: NA; DNA: TGTGCCAGCAGCTTAGACAGGGGAACTGCCAACGTCCTGACTTTC; CDR3: CASSLDRGTANVLTF
D: TRBD1; V: TRBV6-1; J: TRBJ1-5; size: few; DNA: TGTGCCAGCAGTAGAGGGGGCAAGGGCAATCAGCCCCAGCATTTT; CDR3: CASSRGGKGNQPQHF
D: NA; V: TRBV11-2; J: TRBJ2-5; size: NA; DNA: TGTGCCAGCAGTTACGAAGTGCCTGATGCGACCCAGTACTTC; CDR3: CASSYEVPDATQYF
D: TRBD2; V: TRBV6-6; J: TRBJ2-2; size: NA; DNA: TGTGCCAGCACCCCGACGGGAGGAGCGGGAGGGAGGAGGGAGCTGTTTTTT; CDR3: CASTPTGGAGGRRELFF
D: NA; V: TRBV7-2; J: TRBJ2-3; size: many; DNA: TGTGCCAGCAGCCCAGGGATGGCCACAGATACGCAGTATTTT; CDR3: CASSPGMATDTQYF
D: NA; V: TRBV15; J: TRBJ1-1; size: NA; DNA: TGTGCCACCAGCAGACAGGGGAACACTGAAGCTTTCTTT; CDR3: CATSRQGNTEAFF
D: NA; V: TRBV11-2; J: TRBJ2-3; size: few; DNA: TGTGCCAGCACCGGAGGGTCGGCGCAGTATTTT; CDR3: CASTGGSAQYF
D: NA; V: TRBV27; J: TRBJ1-1; size: NA; DNA: TGTGCCAGCAGTTTAGTGTGGGGTGCAGGCACTGAAGCTTTCTTT; CDR3: CASSLVWGAGTEAFF
D: TRBD1; V: TRBV12-3/TRBV12-4; J: TRBJ1-6; size: once; DNA: TGTGCCAGCAGTTGGGGACAGGGTTTTGGTAATTCACCCCTCCACTTT; CDR3: CASSWGQGFGNSPLHF
D: TRBD2; V: TRBV5-1; J: TRBJ2-3; size: few; DNA: TGCGCCAGCAGCTTCGGGGGGAAGTCAGATACGCAGTATTTT; CDR3: CASSFGGKSDTQYF
D: NA; V: TRBV12-3/TRBV12-4; J: TRBJ2-1; size: NA; DNA: TGTGCCAGCAGTTTCGGGGTTGAAGCCAATGAGCAGTTCTTC; CDR3: CASSFGVEANEQFF
D: TRBD2; V: TRBV7-6; J: TRBJ2-7; size: NA; DNA: TGTGCCAGCAGCCCCTTAGCGGGAGATGACGAGCAGTACTTC; CDR3: CASSPLAGDDEQYF
D: NA; V: TRBV7-2; J: TRBJ1-6; size: few; DNA: TGTGCCAGCAGCTGGGCCCGTAATTCACCCCTCCACTTT; CDR3: CASSWARNSPLHF
D: NA; V: TRBV7-9; J: TRBJ2-5; size: NA; DNA: TGTGCCAGCAGCCCGATAAACCAAGAGACCCAGTACTTC; CDR3: CASSPINQETQYF